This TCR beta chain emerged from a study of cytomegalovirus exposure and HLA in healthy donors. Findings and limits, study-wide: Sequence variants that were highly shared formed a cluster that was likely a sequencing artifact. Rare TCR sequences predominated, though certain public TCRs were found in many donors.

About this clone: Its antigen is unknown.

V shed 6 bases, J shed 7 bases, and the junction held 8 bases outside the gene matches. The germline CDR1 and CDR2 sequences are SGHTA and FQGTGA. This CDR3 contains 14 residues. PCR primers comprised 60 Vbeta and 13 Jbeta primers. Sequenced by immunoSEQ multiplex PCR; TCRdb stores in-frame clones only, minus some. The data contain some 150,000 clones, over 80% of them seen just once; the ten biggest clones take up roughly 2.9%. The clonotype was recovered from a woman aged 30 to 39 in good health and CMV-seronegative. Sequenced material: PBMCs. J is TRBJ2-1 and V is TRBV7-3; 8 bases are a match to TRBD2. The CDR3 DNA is TGTGCCAGCAGACCCAGCGGGAGCTGGAATGAGCAGTTCTTC. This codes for CASRPSGSWNEQFF.